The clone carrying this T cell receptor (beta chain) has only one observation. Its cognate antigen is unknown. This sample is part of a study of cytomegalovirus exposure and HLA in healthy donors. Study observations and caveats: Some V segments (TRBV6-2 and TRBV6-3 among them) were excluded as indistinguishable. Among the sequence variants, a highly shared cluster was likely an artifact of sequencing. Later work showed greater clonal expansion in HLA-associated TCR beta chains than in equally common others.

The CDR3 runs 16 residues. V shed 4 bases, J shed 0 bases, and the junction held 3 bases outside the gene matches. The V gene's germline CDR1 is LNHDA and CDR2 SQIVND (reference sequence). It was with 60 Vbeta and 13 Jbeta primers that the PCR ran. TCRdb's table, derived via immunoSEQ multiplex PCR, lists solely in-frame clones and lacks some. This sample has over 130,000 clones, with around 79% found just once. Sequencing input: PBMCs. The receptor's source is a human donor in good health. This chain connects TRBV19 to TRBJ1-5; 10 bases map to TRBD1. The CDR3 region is CASSRDRGFSNQPQHF. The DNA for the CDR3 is TGTGCCAGTAGTAGGGACAGGGGATTTAGCAATCAGCCCCAGCATTTT. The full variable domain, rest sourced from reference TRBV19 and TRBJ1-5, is DGGITQSPKYLFRKEGQNVTLSCEQNLNHDAMYWYRQDPGQGLRLIYYSQIVNDFQKGDIAEGYSVSREKKESFPLTVTSAQKNPTAFYLCASSRDRGFSNQPQHFGDGTRLSIL.